These 6 T cell receptor beta chains were sequenced from one sample in a study of CD8+ T cells in alopecia areata (dated by TCRdb to between 2018 and 2020). Libraries were built with the immunoSEQ multiplex PCR assay. RNA was extracted from all samples and reverse transcribed into cDNA, which served as template for TCR sequencing. TCRdb took over this immuneACCESS table, retaining in-frame rearrangements with V and J assigned. Such tables are incomplete; in checked studies, under half of the missing clones stem from an unresolved V gene, and the remainder is unexplained. The sample data list more than 85,000 clones, and roughly 42% of these were observed just once. The ten biggest clones cover 0.7% to 0.95% of the sample. Sequenced sample: CD4+ T cells sorted from blood. These receptors came from a human donor with alopecia areata.

This clone has a handful of counts. The rearrangement joins TRBV30 to TRBJ1-1; D ambiguous. The CDR3 contains 11 residues. Trimming took 5 bases from V and 7 from J, leaving 11 bases between them. Germline loops: CDR1 GTSNPN, CDR2 SVGIG (reference sequence). CDR3 DNA: TGTGCCTGGGATCAGAATAGTGAAGCTTTCTTT. It encodes CAWDQNSEAFF.

The rearrangement joins TRBV20-1 to TRBJ1-1; D unresolved. V was trimmed by 7 bases and J by 8 bases, leaving 14 bases between them. CDR1 is DFQATT and CDR2 is SNEGSKA in the germline V gene (reference sequence). There are 11 residues in the CDR3. CDR3 residues: CSGRKRGEAFF. Written as DNA, the CDR3 is TGCAGTGGGCGGAAAAGAGGAGAAGCTTTCTTT.

V gene TRBV29-1 combines with J gene TRBJ2-3; TRBD1 agrees at 7 bases. V lost 3 bases to trimming and J lost 7 bases; unmatched junction nucleotides: 7. CDR1 and CDR2 from the germline V gene are SQVTM and ANQGSEA. This CDR3 region has 13 residues. Written as DNA, the CDR3 is TGCAGCGTTGATGAGACAGGGCGAAATACGCAGTATTTT. Its translation is CSVDETGRNTQYF.

The chain links TRBV29-1 to TRBJ2-1; a possible D gene is TRBD2 (6 bases). The length of the CDR3 is 14 residues. Between the trimmed V and J ends, which lost 7 bases and 5 bases, there was a span of 18 bases. Germline V gene sequence: CDR1 SQVTM, CDR2 ANQGSEA. The CDR3 nucleotides read TGCAGCGGGGGGGTTTTGCGGAGGGACAATGAGCAGTTCTTC. This gives the protein CSGGVLRRDNEQFF.

In this sample, this clone turned up once. The CDR3 bases are TGTGCCAGCAGAGGACAGGTCGGAGATACGCAGTATTTT. Translation: CASRGQVGDTQYF. This chain joins TRBV2 and TRBJ2-3, with 7 bases aligning to TRBD1. This CDR3 comprises 13 residues. CDR1 and CDR2 from the germline V gene are SNHLY and FYNNEI. V shed 6 bases and J 5 bases; nucleotides not matched to a gene: 5.

The chain employs TRBV29-1 and TRBJ2-3, with 9 bases aligning to TRBD2. This CDR3 has 14 amino acids. The germline gives CDR1 SQVTM, CDR2 ANQGSEA. V was clipped by 5 bases and J by 3 bases; unmatched bases: 6. Written as DNA, the CDR3 is TGCAGCGTTCTGACGACTAGCGGTACAGATACGCAGTATTTT. Protein sequence: CSVLTTSGTDTQYF.